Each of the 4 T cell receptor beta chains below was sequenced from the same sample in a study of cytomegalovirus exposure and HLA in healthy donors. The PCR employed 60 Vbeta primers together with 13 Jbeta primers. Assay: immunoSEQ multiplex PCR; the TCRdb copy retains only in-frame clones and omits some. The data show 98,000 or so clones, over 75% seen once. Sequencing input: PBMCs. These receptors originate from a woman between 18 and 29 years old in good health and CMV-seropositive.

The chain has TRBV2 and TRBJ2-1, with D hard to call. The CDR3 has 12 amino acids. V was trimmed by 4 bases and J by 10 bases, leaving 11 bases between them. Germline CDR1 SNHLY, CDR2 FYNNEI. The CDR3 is CASSGSPQEQFF. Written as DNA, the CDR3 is TGTGCCAGCAGTGGTAGCCCGCAAGAGCAGTTCTTC.

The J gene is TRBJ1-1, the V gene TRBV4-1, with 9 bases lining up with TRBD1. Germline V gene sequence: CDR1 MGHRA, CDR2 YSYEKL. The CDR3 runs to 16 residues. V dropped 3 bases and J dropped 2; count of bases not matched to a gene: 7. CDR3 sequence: CASSHAGQGLNTEAFF. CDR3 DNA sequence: TGCGCCAGCAGCCACGCGGGACAGGGACTTAACACTGAAGCTTTCTTT.

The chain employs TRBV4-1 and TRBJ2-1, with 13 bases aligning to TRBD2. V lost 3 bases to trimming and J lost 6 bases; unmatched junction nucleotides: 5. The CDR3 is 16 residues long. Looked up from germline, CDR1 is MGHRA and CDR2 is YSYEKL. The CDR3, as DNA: TGCGCCAGCAGCCACCCACTAGCGGGAGGGGTCAATGAGCAGTTCTTC. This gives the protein CASSHPLAGGVNEQFF.

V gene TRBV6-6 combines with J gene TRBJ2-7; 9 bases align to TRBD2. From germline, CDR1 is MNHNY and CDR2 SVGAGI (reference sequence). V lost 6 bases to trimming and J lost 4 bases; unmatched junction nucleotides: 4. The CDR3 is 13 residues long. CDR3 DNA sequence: TGTGCCAGCAGCCCGACTAGCGGATACGAGCAGTACTTC. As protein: CASSPTSGYEQYF.